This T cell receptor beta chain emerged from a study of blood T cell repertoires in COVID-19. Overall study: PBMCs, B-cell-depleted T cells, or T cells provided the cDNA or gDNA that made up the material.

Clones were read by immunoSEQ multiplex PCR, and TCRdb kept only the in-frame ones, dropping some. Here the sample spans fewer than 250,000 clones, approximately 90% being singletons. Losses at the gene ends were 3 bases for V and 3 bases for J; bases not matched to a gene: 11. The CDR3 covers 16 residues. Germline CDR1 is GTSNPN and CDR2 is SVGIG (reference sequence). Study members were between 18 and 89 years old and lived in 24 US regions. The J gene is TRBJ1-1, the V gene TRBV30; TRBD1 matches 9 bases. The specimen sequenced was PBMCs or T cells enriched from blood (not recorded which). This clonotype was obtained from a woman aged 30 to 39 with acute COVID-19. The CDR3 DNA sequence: TGTGCCTGGAGGGCACCTCCGGGACAGGGTTACACTGAAGCTTTCTTT. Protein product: CAWRAPPGQGYTEAFF.